This T cell receptor (beta chain) was recovered during a study of vaccination effects on CD4 cells after COVID-19. Study summary: Vaccination followed sampling of two convalescent patients by 16 days and one week respectively.

The CDR3 is 16 residues long. Germline CDR1 is SGHTA and CDR2 is FQGTGA. J lost 3 bases, V lost 5 bases, and 11 bases had no gene match. Findings of the study overall: There was marked clonal contraction among infection- and vaccine-induced clones late after vaccination.

Before sequencing took place, the ViraFEST assay used viral peptide pools to expand antigen-specific CD4+ T cells. The authors isolated CD4+ T cells after about eleven days of culture. Documented for the person is a PCR-confirmed SARS-CoV-2 infection occurring between March and December 2020. Cultures of roughly 2 million PBMC per well contained 9 to 10 IU/ml IL-2 plus 10 ug/ml peptides. This clone was counted a single time. Its specificity is unknown. Profiled with immunoSEQ multiplex PCR; TCRdb holds only in-frame clones, not every one. The table includes under 20,000 clones, around four fifths detected once.

The TCR comes from a human donor who had a prior SARS-CoV-2 infection. The chain carries TRBV7-3 and TRBJ2-7; 9 nucleotides agree with TRBD2. Source: CD4+ T cells from PBMCs cultured with SARS-CoV-2 spike peptides, taken before COVID-19 vaccination. CDR3 DNA: TGTGCCAGCAGCCCGACAAGGACTAGCGCTATCTACGAGCAGTACTTC. It yields the protein CASSPTRTSAIYEQYF.